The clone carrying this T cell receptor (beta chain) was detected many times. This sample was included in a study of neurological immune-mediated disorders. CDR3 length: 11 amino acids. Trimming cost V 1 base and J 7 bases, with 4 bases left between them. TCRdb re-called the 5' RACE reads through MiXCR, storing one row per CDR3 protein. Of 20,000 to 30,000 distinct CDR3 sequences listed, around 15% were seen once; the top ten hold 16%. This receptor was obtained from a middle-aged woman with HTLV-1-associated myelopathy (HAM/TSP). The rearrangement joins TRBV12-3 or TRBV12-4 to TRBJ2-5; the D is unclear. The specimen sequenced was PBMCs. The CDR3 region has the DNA TGTGCCAGCAGTTTAGGGCGGACCCAGTACTTC. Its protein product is CASSLGRTQYF.